The next 32 T cell receptor beta chains were all read from a single sample in a study of vaccination effects on CD4 cells after COVID-19. These receptors are not linked to any known antigen. Once cultured for approximately 10 days, the cells underwent separation to obtain CD4+ T cells. This person caught SARS-CoV-2 sometime from March to December 2020, and PCR testing confirmed the infection. Vaccine administered to participants consisted of two doses of either BNT162b2 or mRNA-1273. Sequenced by immunoSEQ multiplex PCR; TCRdb stores in-frame clones only, minus some. Counted here are about 34,000 clones, around 80% occurring once; the ten biggest clones make up about 6.1%. The sample here was CD4+ T cells from PBMCs cultured without peptide, taken after COVID-19 vaccination. The receptors originated from a human donor who had a prior SARS-CoV-2 infection.

V usage is TRBV24-1 and J usage is TRBJ1-4; D not resolved. The CDR3 loop spans 12 amino acids. Trimming stripped 4 bases from V and 4 bases from J, with 3 bases between. Germline values: CDR1 KGHDR, CDR2 SFDVKD. The CDR3 DNA reads as TGTGCCACCAGTGACCATAATGAAAAACTGTTTTTT. Protein: CATSDHNEKLFF.

Remarks on this clone: At one of its ends the junction is not consistent with the germline gene, which may arise from a read error. This chain uses TRBV24-1 with TRBJ1-1, with 10 bases aligning to TRBD1. CDR3 length: 15 residues. Germline CDR1 is KGHDR and CDR2 is SFDVKD. The CDR3 DNA reads TGTGCCACCAGCGATTCCGGGACAGGGGTGACTGAAGCTTTCTTT. As protein: CATSDSGTGVTEAFF.

V is TRBV5-4 and J is TRBJ2-3; TRBD2 matches 16 bases. The junction had 13 bases not matched to a gene; V was cut back by 5 bases and J by 1 base. The CDR3 spans 20 residues. CDR1 is SGHNT and CDR2 is YYREEE in the germline V gene (reference sequence). The CDR3 nucleotides are TGTGCCAGCAGTGGAAAAAGCGGGACTAGCGGGGGGGCACGCACAGATACGCAGTATTTT. It yields the protein CASSGKSGTSGGARTDTQYF.

This chain connects TRBV7-2 to TRBJ2-1; D call uncertain. Trimming took 2 bases from V and 7 from J, leaving 15 bases between them. Per germline, CDR1 SGHTA and CDR2 FQGNSA. The CDR3 runs 15 residues. In nucleotides, the CDR3 is TGTGCCAGCAGCTTAATTGGGCGGATAGGGAATGAGCAGTTCTTC. Amino acids: CASSLIGRIGNEQFF.

This clone was picked up one time. This rearrangement joins TRBV11-3 to TRBJ2-1; the match to TRBD2 covers 10 bases. The V segment lost 5 bases and the J segment 5 bases; nucleotides outside the gene matches: 12. The CDR3 contains 17 residues. Germline V lookup: CDR1 SGHNT, CDR2 YENEEA. CDR3 in amino acids: CASSPRVTSGQDNEQFF. As DNA, the CDR3 is TGTGCCAGCAGCCCGAGAGTGACTAGCGGGCAAGACAATGAGCAGTTCTTC.

J is TRBJ2-3 and V is TRBV15; 7 bases are shared with TRBD1. This CDR3 comprises 18 residues. Per germline, CDR1 LNHNV and CDR2 YYDKDF (reference sequence). V trimming: 0 bases; J trimming: 1 base; junction bases outside the gene matches: 10. CDR3 loop: CATSRDWRKGGGTDTQYF. The DNA for the CDR3 is TGTGCCACCAGCAGAGATTGGCGGAAAGGGGGCGGCACAGATACGCAGTATTTT.

This rearrangement joins TRBV7-8 to TRBJ1-4; D may be TRBD1 (5 bases). This CDR3 is 15 amino acids long. The germline gives CDR1 SGHVS, CDR2 FQNEAQ. The V gene lost 1 base and the J gene lost 3 bases, with 9 bases spanning the gap. Written as DNA, the CDR3 is TGTGCCAGCAGCTTAGAAAGGGGAGCTAATGAAAAACTGTTTTTT. It specifies CASSLERGANEKLFF. Full variable domain (outside the CDR3, taken from reference TRBV7-8 and TRBJ1-4): GAGVSQSPRYKVAKRGQDVALRCDPISGHVSLFWYQQALGQGPEFLTYFQNEAQLDKSGLPSDRFFAERPEGSVSTLKIQRTQQEDSAVYLCASSLERGANEKLFFGSGTQLSVL.

The chain links TRBV18 to TRBJ2-7; 7 bases map to TRBD2. This CDR3 is 16 amino acids long. Germline V gene lookup returns CDR1 KGHSH and CDR2 LQKENI. V shed 2 bases and J 2 bases; nucleotides not matched to a gene: 9. The CDR3 here is CASSPATSAKAYEQYF. The CDR3 nucleotides are TGTGCCAGCTCACCAGCTACTAGCGCAAAAGCCTACGAGCAGTACTTC.

The rearrangement uses TRBV7-9 and TRBJ1-1; tentatively, D is TRBD1 (6 bases). The germline CDR1 and CDR2 sequences are SEHNR and FQNEAQ (reference sequence). Trimming removed 5 bases at V and 5 bases at J, with 15 bases between. The CDR3 consists of 14 residues. CDR3 nucleotides: TGTGCCAGCAGCGAACAGGGATCTTTAACTGAAGCTTTCTTT. Residues: CASSEQGSLTEAFF.

V gene TRBV28 combines with J gene TRBJ2-3, with 13 positions matching TRBD2. The CDR3 extends over 17 amino acids. V shed 6 bases, J shed 4 bases, and the junction held 10 bases outside the gene matches. Germline CDR1 is MDHEN and CDR2 is SYDVKM. The CDR3 DNA reads as TGTGCCAGCAGCTCCGGGACTAGCGGGAAACGACCAGATACGCAGTATTTT. Translation gives CASSSGTSGKRPDTQYF.

The chain recombines TRBV7-2 with TRBJ2-3, with 10 bases fitting TRBD2. Per the germline V gene, CDR1 is SGHTA and CDR2 is FQGNSA. The CDR3 is made up of 18 amino acids. V dropped 1 base and J dropped 3; count of bases not matched to a gene: 10. The CDR3, as DNA: TGTGCCAGCAGCTTAGTCGGGACTAGCGTTTGGGGGACAGATACGCAGTATTTT. Translating it yields CASSLVGTSVWGTDTQYF.

The J gene is TRBJ2-5, the V gene TRBV6-5; D possibly matches TRBD1 or TRBD2 (5 bases each). Trimming left V 6 bases short and J 5 bases short, with 19 bases between. CDR1 MNHEY and CDR2 SVGAGI come from the germline V gene. The CDR3 is 15 amino acids. The CDR3 bases are TGTGCCAGCAGCTCAACCCAATACGGGACGGAGACCCAGTACTTC. It codes for CASSSTQYGTETQYF.

The gene calls are TRBV6-2 or TRBV6-3 and TRBJ1-5; D is ambiguous. The length of the CDR3 is 13 residues. The V gene lost 4 bases and the J gene lost 2 bases, with 6 bases spanning the gap. Germline-derived CDR1 and CDR2 are MNHEY and SVGEGT. In DNA form, the CDR3 reads TGTGCCAGCAGTTCCAGTCGCAATCAGCCCCAGCATTTT. Its translation: CASSSSRNQPQHF.

The genes are TRBV5-6 and TRBJ1-1; 9 bases map to TRBD1. Germline V gene lookup returns CDR1 SGHDT and CDR2 YYEEEE. This CDR3 contains 14 residues. Trimming at V came to 4 bases and at J to 3 bases, leaving 4 bases not matched to a gene. CDR3 bases: TGTGCCAGCAGCCCCGGGACAGGGTACACTGAAGCTTTCTTT. The encoded protein is CASSPGTGYTEAFF.

The chain carries TRBV2 and TRBJ2-3; 10 bases line up with TRBD2. With V trimmed by 5 bases and J by 0 bases, 5 bases remained unmatched. Germline CDR1 and CDR2: SNHLY and FYNNEI. The CDR3 contains 16 residues. This chain's CDR3 is CASSLGLAFSTDTQYF. The DNA of the CDR3 is TGTGCCAGCAGTTTGGGACTAGCGTTTAGCACAGATACGCAGTATTTT.

The CDR3 nucleotides read TGCGCCAGCAGCCAAGGCAGGGGTGCCCGCAATCAGCCCCAGCATTTT. Encoded protein: CASSQGRGARNQPQHF. V is TRBV4-1 and J is TRBJ1-5, with D possibly being TRBD1 (6 bases). CDR3 size: 16 residues. Germline lookup yields CDR1 MGHRA and CDR2 YSYEKL. The V end was cut by 1 base, the J end by 2 bases, with 12 bases between.

Worth noting for this clone: One junction end disagrees with the germline gene, perhaps due to a read error. The V and J genes are TRBV5-6 and TRBJ1-1; the match to TRBD1 covers 10 bases. The CDR3 has 16 amino acids. The germline V gene has CDR1 SGHDT and CDR2 YYEEEE. The CDR3 DNA reads TGTGCCAGCAGTTTGGTCGGACAGGGGGGGAGAACTGAAGCTTTCTTT. Translating gives CASSLVGQGGRTEAFF.

The V and J genes are TRBV5-1 and TRBJ2-3; 11 bases fit TRBD2. The ends lost 3 bases at V and 1 base at J; junction bases unmatched: 10. The germline gives CDR1 SGHRS, CDR2 YFSETQ. The CDR3 totals 18 residues. The CDR3 spells CASSSDGRLAGRTDTQYF. In DNA form, the CDR3 reads TGCGCCAGCAGCTCCGACGGAAGACTAGCGGGGCGCACAGATACGCAGTATTTT.

The gene calls are TRBV12-5 and TRBJ1-5, with D unclear. This CDR3 spans 14 amino acids. Germline loops: CDR1 LGHNT, CDR2 FRNRAP. Trimming took off 6 bases at V and 6 bases at J, with 15 bases between the two ends. CDR3 residues: CASGEGGMGQPQHF. CDR3 coding DNA: TGTGCTAGTGGGGAGGGAGGAATGGGTCAGCCCCAGCATTTT.

The chain employs TRBV11-2 and TRBJ2-7; TRBD1 aligns across 9 bases. The CDR3 runs to 17 residues. The V gene end was trimmed by 0 bases and the J gene end by 2 bases; junction bases not matched to a gene: 8. Germline CDR1 is SGHAT and CDR2 is FQNNGV. In DNA, the CDR3 is TGTGCCAGCAGCTTAGATTTCCCACAGGGGGCGGCCTACGAGCAGTACTTC. Its translation is CASSLDFPQGAAYEQYF.

V usage is TRBV27 and J usage is TRBJ1-1; TRBD1 might be the D (6 bases). The CDR3 runs 14 residues. Trimming stripped 7 bases from V and 0 bases from J, with 12 bases between. Per germline, CDR1 MNHEY and CDR2 SMNVEV (reference sequence). Here the CDR3 reads CASIGQTMNTEAFF. Written as DNA, the CDR3 is TGTGCCAGCATTGGACAGACTATGAACACTGAAGCTTTCTTT.

This clone was seen once. The chain is built from TRBV27 and TRBJ2-3, with TRBD1 matching over 7 bases. There are 17 residues in the CDR3. The germline V gene has CDR1 MNHEY and CDR2 SMNVEV (reference sequence). Losses at the gene ends were 5 bases for V and 1 base for J; bases not matched to a gene: 12. The CDR3 spells CASSAPTGFFRTDTQYF. CDR3 bases: TGTGCCAGCAGTGCCCCGACAGGGTTTTTTCGCACAGATACGCAGTATTTT.

This clone was observed a single time. The gene calls are TRBV6-5 and TRBJ2-6; D remains ambiguous. Deletions cut 2 bases from V and 2 bases from J, with 1 base between. Per the germline V gene, CDR1 is MNHEY and CDR2 is SVGAGI. The CDR3 consists of 13 residues. The CDR3 coding sequence is TGTGCCAGCAGTTACCCTGGGGCCAACGTCCTGACTTTC. Amino acids: CASSYPGANVLTF.

The chain carries TRBV6-5 and TRBJ1-1; D possibly corresponds to TRBD1 (5 bases). Germline values: CDR1 MNHEY, CDR2 SVGAGI. V was pared by 6 bases and J by 5 bases, with 10 bases between. The CDR3 is 12 amino acids. The CDR3 DNA reads TGTGCCAGCAGGGGGGGACCGACTGAAGCTTTCTTT. Protein product: CASRGGPTEAFF.

The V call is TRBV14, the J call TRBJ2-5; D is ambiguous. In germline, CDR1 is SGHDN, CDR2 FVKESK. This CDR3 comprises 15 residues. V was cut by 0 bases and J by 4 bases, with 12 bases left in between. The CDR3 sequence: CASSQELGSGETQYF. The CDR3 nucleotides are TGTGCCAGCAGCCAAGAACTGGGATCCGGAGAGACCCAGTACTTC.

The rearrangement joins TRBV21-1 to TRBJ2-3; the listed D gene, TRBD2, was not tested against the DNA. TRBV21-1 is annotated as a pseudogene. This CDR3 comprises 16 residues. Here the CDR3 reads CASSPGLAGEADTQYF. Here the CDR3 DNA reads TGTGCCAGCAGCCCGGGACTAGCGGGGGAAGCAGATACGCAGTATTTT.

V usage is TRBV5-8 and J usage is TRBJ1-1, with TRBD1 identical over 10 bases. This CDR3 has 15 amino acids. Germline V gene lookup returns CDR1 SGHTS and CDR2 YDEGEE. V lost 0 bases to trimming and J lost 10 bases; unmatched junction nucleotides: 9. CDR3 amino acids: CASSLVGDRGRGAFF. The CDR3 DNA reads as TGTGCCAGCAGCTTGGTAGGGGACAGGGGCCGGGGAGCTTTCTTT.

The rearrangement joins TRBV9 to TRBJ2-3; 11 nucleotides match TRBD1. Germline CDR1 reads SGDLS; CDR2 reads YYNGEE. The ends lost 0 bases at V and 1 base at J; junction bases unmatched: 4. This CDR3 has 17 amino acids. The CDR3 sequence: CASSVGGTGGGTDTQYF. CDR3 nucleotides: TGTGCCAGCAGCGTAGGGGGGACAGGGGGAGGCACAGATACGCAGTATTTT.

The chain recombines TRBV12-3 or TRBV12-4 with TRBJ2-3; D may be TRBD2 (5 bases). The ends were cut back, 4 bases at V and 4 bases at J, with 9 bases in the middle. The CDR3 has 13 residues. Here the CDR3 reads CASSSRGADTQYF. The CDR3 coding sequence is TGTGCCAGCAGTTCTCGGGGTGCAGATACGCAGTATTTT.

This clone has only a few counts. The DNA for the CDR3 is TGTGCCAGCAGTCCAAGAAAGACAGCAAACACTGAAGCTTTCTTT. Amino acids: CASSPRKTANTEAFF. V usage is TRBV28 and J usage is TRBJ1-1, with a weak D call TRBD1 (5 bases). CDR1 and CDR2 from the germline V gene are MDHEN and SYDVKM. V gave up 5 bases and J gave up 2 bases, with 15 bases separating them. This CDR3 is built from 15 residues.

This rearrangement joins TRBV11-2 to TRBJ1-2; tentative D call: TRBD1 (6 bases). Germline V gives CDR1 SGHAT, CDR2 FQNNGV. The CDR3 is 12 residues long. Trimming cost V 4 bases and J 5 bases, with 8 bases left between them. In DNA, the CDR3 is TGTGCCAGCAGCTCGACAGGTTATGGCTACACCTTC. Residues: CASSSTGYGYTF.

This rearrangement joins TRBV19 to TRBJ1-5; D is undetermined. V shed 4 bases and J shed 6 bases, with 10 bases lying between them. The V gene's germline CDR1 is LNHDA and CDR2 SQIVND (reference sequence). The CDR3 is 13 residues long. CDR3 DNA sequence: TGTGCCAGTAGTAGTTCGATCGGTCAGCCCCAGCATTTT. Protein product: CASSSSIGQPQHF.